The clone carrying this T cell receptor beta chain was observed a few times. This sample is part of a study of blood T cell repertoires in COVID-19. Study at large: T cells, B-cell-depleted T cells, or PBMCs supplied cDNA or gDNA.

Sequenced by immunoSEQ multiplex PCR; TCRdb stores in-frame clones only, minus some. In the table there are 30,000 to 45,000 clones, 78% of which are singletons. V lost 6 bases, J lost 5 bases, and 3 bases stayed unmatched. The CDR3 is made up of 15 amino acids. In germline, CDR1 is LGHNT, CDR2 FRNRAP. This sequence joins TRBV12-5 and TRBJ2-5, with TRBD2 matching over 16 bases. Sequenced input: peripheral blood. This receptor was identified in a man between 60 and 75 years old with acute or convalescent COVID-19. CDR3 in DNA: TGTGCTAGTGGCCTGGGACTAGCGGGAGGGGAGACCCAGTACTTC. Its translation is CASGLGLAGGETQYF.